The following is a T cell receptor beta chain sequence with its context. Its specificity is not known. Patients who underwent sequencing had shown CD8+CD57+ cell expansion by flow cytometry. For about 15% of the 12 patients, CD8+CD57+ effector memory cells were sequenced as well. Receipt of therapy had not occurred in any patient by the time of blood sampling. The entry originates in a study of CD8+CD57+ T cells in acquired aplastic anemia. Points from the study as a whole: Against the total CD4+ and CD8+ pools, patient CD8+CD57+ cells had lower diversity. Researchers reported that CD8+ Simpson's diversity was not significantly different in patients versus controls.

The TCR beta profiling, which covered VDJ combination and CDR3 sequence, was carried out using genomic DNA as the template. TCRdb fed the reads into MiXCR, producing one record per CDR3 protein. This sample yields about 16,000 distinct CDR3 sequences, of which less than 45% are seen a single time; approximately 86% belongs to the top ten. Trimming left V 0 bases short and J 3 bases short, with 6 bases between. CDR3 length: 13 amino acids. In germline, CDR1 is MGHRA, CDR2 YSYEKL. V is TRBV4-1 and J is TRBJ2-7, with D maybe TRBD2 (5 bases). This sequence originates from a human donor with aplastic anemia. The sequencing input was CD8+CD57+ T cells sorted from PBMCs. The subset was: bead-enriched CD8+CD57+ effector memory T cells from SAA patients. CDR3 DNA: TGCGCCAGCAGCCAAGAACGGGACTACGAGCAGTACTTC. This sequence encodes CASSQERDYEQYF.